The 26 T cell receptor beta chains presented below share a single source sample, sequenced in a study of blood T cell repertoires in COVID-19. This table comes from immunoSEQ multiplex PCR, and its TCRdb copy is limited to in-frame clones, with some not included. The top ten clones hold about 4.5% of a sample with a few hundred thousand clones, about 88% of them seen once. The source material was PBMCs or T cells enriched from blood (not recorded which). All receptors come from a woman aged 25 to 39 who had been exposed to COVID-19.

The chain joins TRBV7-2 to TRBJ2-3; 10 positions match TRBD2. The germline gives CDR1 SGHTA, CDR2 FQGNSA. V shed 4 bases and J 1 base; nucleotides not matched to a gene: 5. This CDR3 region has 16 residues. The chain's CDR3 is CASSSSSGGRTDTQYF. DNA for the CDR3: TGTGCCAGCAGCTCCTCTAGCGGGGGCCGCACAGATACGCAGTATTTT.

V gene TRBV6-1 combines with J gene TRBJ2-4; 12 nucleotides match TRBD2. The germline gives CDR1 MNHNS, CDR2 SASEGT. V dropped 1 base and J dropped 3; count of bases not matched to a gene: 10. This CDR3 is built from 19 residues. As DNA, the CDR3 is TGTGCCAGCAGTGAAGAGGCACTAGCGGGGGGTGCGGGCAAAAACATTCAGTACTTC. This codes for CASSEEALAGGAGKNIQYF.

This clone has just a few counts. This chain connects TRBV7-2 to TRBJ1-2, with 7 positions matching TRBD1. The germline V gene has CDR1 SGHTA and CDR2 FQGNSA. The CDR3 consists of 14 residues. V was clipped by 5 bases and J by 4 bases; unmatched bases: 7. The CDR3 DNA sequence: TGTGCCAGCAGCCACAGACAGGGCGGCTATGGCTACACCTTC. This codes for CASSHRQGGYGYTF.

The V gene is TRBV25-1, the J gene TRBJ1-5; D gene unclear. V was cut by 6 bases and J by 4 bases, with 7 bases left in between. Germline V gene lookup returns CDR1 MGHDK and CDR2 SYGVNS. The CDR3 is 12 residues long. CDR3 amino acids: CASRNFNQPQHF. As DNA, the CDR3 is TGTGCCAGCAGAAACTTTAATCAGCCCCAGCATTTT.

V is TRBV3-1 (or the pseudogene TRBV3-2) and J is TRBJ1-1; TRBD1 aligns across 12 bases. CDR1 is LGHDT, CDR2 YNNKEL, per germline (reference sequence). This CDR3 is 17 amino acids long. The V and J ends lost 4 bases and 3 bases, in that order; junction bases with no gene match: 9. In DNA form, the CDR3 reads TGTGCCAGCAGCCGATCCGGGACAGGGGGCGCGGACACTGAAGCTTTCTTT. Translation gives CASSRSGTGGADTEAFF.

The V gene is TRBV15, the J gene TRBJ2-1, with 15 bases lining up with TRBD2. This CDR3 has 18 residues. Germline CDR1 and CDR2: LNHNV and YYDKDF (reference sequence). Trimming at V came to 2 bases and at J to 3 bases, leaving 5 bases not matched to a gene. CDR3 in DNA: TGTGCCACCAGCAGACAGCCGGGACTAGCGGGGGGCTACAATGAGCAGTTCTTC. This translates into CATSRQPGLAGGYNEQFF.

The chain combines TRBV24-1 with TRBJ2-7; perhaps TRBD2 as D (5 bases). The CDR3 loop spans 12 amino acids. V lost 0 bases, J lost 7 bases, and 6 bases lay in between. CDR1 is KGHDR and CDR2 is SFDVKD in the germline V gene. The CDR3: CATSDLRGEQYF. CDR3 in DNA: TGTGCCACCAGTGATTTGCGGGGTGAGCAGTACTTC.

The chain uses TRBV6-1 and TRBJ2-2, with D perhaps TRBD2 (5 bases). This CDR3 has 15 residues. V lost 2 bases and J lost 7, with 14 bases in between. Germline lookup yields CDR1 MNHNS and CDR2 SASEGT. The CDR3 here is CASSEWVGSHGELFF. The CDR3 DNA sequence: TGTGCCAGCAGTGAATGGGTAGGGAGCCACGGGGAGCTGTTTTTT.

This sequence joins TRBV6-5 and TRBJ2-7; 7 bases align to TRBD1. The CDR3 has 12 amino acids. Germline CDR1 and CDR2: MNHEY and SVGAGI. V lost 4 bases and J lost 4; bases outside the gene matches: 1. CDR3 sequence reads: CASSSQGYEQYF. In DNA, the CDR3 is TGTGCCAGCAGTTCACAGGGGTACGAGCAGTACTTC.

Only one count was recorded for this clone. The chain recombines TRBV19 with TRBJ2-7; TRBD1 matches at 8 bases. This CDR3 contains 14 residues. Germline values: CDR1 LNHDA, CDR2 SQIVND (reference sequence). The junction had 8 bases not matched to a gene; V was cut back by 3 bases and J by 7 bases. The CDR3 loop reads CASSIQGANMEQYF. The CDR3 nucleotides are TGTGCCAGTAGTATCCAGGGGGCGAATATGGAGCAGTACTTC.

DNA of the CDR3: TGTGCCATCGTAGCCTATGGCTACACCTTC. Its protein product is CAIVAYGYTF. V and J are TRBV21-1 and TRBJ1-2. TRBV21-1 has pseudogene status. This CDR3 has 10 residues.

J is TRBJ1-1 and V is TRBV30; TRBD1 is a possible D gene (5 bases). Germline V gene sequence: CDR1 GTSNPN, CDR2 SVGIG (reference sequence). The length of the CDR3 is 15 residues. V was pared by 7 bases and J by 8 bases, with 26 bases between. As DNA, the CDR3 is TGTGCCTACAACCAGCACTACAGCCGCGGGGGGGAAGCTTTCTTT. It is translated as CAYNQHYSRGGEAFF.

The genes are TRBV27 and TRBJ1-5, with TRBD1 identical over 8 bases. After removal of 5 bases from V and 0 bases from J, the junction contained 3 bases not matched to a gene. In germline, CDR1 is MNHEY, CDR2 SMNVEV (reference sequence). The length of the CDR3 is 15 residues. CDR3 region: CASSGQGNSNQPQHF. Here the CDR3 DNA reads TGTGCCAGCAGTGGACAGGGAAATAGCAATCAGCCCCAGCATTTT.

This clone is a singleton in its sample. V and J are TRBV5-8 and TRBJ1-5, with D possibly being TRBD1 (6 bases). CDR1 is SGHTS and CDR2 is YDEGEE in the germline V gene. V was clipped by 3 bases and J by 2 bases, with 9 bases between them. The CDR3 sequence is 14 residues long. Written as DNA, the CDR3 is TGTGCCAGCAGCTGGCGGACAGGCAATCAGCCCCAGCATTTT. Amino acid sequence: CASSWRTGNQPQHF.

The rearrangement links TRBV12-3 or TRBV12-4 to TRBJ1-1; no clear D. With 2 bases removed from V and 4 bases from J, the gap between germline ends came to 8 bases. This CDR3 contains 13 residues. This CDR3 is CASSLRRFTEAFF. DNA for the CDR3: TGTGCCAGCAGTTTACGGAGGTTCACTGAAGCTTTCTTT.

This clone was detected a few times. This chain uses TRBV11-2 with TRBJ2-7, with a weak D call TRBD2 (6 bases). This CDR3 spans 15 amino acids. Germline V gene lookup returns CDR1 SGHAT and CDR2 FQNNGV. V lost 1 base and J lost 0, with 10 bases in between. CDR3 DNA sequence: TGTGCCAGCAGCTTAGTTATGGGGGGCTCCTACGAGCAGTACTTC. Translating gives CASSLVMGGSYEQYF.

The chain joins TRBV14 to TRBJ1-3; no definite D call. The CDR3 extends over 17 amino acids. V dropped 1 base and J dropped 4 bases, with 17 bases sitting between them. Germline-derived CDR1 and CDR2 are SGHDN and FVKESK. DNA of the CDR3: TGTGCCAGCAGCCAAGCAGCTCTAGGCCCTGGGGGAAACACCATATATTTT. Its protein product is CASSQAALGPGGNTIYF.

The genes are TRBV9 and TRBJ1-6; 10 nucleotides match TRBD1. The junction had 11 bases not matched to a gene; V was cut back by 0 bases and J by 11 bases. Germline V lookup: CDR1 SGDLS, CDR2 YYNGEE. This CDR3 has 17 residues. The CDR3 DNA sequence: TGTGCCAGCAGCGTAGCTGCAGGGACAGGGGTAAGGACACCCCTCCACTTT. The encoded protein is CASSVAAGTGVRTPLHF.

This chain connects TRBV11-3 to TRBJ2-1; 11 nucleotides match TRBD2. The CDR3 length is 18 residues. Germline V gives CDR1 SGHNT, CDR2 YENEEA. With V trimmed by 2 bases and J by 8 bases, 14 bases remained unmatched. In DNA, the CDR3 is TGTGCCAGCAGCTTATTCTTGGGGGGGACTAGCGGCAACTATGAGCAGTTCTTC. As protein: CASSLFLGGTSGNYEQFF.

This clone is a singleton in its sample. The chain couples TRBV6-2 or TRBV6-3 to TRBJ2-1; 8 bases line up with TRBD2. This CDR3 region has 15 residues. V lost 6 bases to trimming and J lost 9 bases; unmatched junction nucleotides: 13. The V gene's germline CDR1 is MNHEY and CDR2 SVGEGT. The CDR3 nucleotides read TGTGCCAGCAGCCGACCGGGACTAGAAGGTGGTGAGCAGTTCTTC. Protein sequence: CASSRPGLEGGEQFF.

CDR3 loop: CASRPPPSREDGYTF. The DNA for the CDR3 is TGTGCCAGCAGACCCCCCCCCTCGCGGGAGGATGGCTACACCTTC. This chain uses TRBV13 with TRBJ1-2; D call uncertain. The germline CDR1 and CDR2 sequences are PRHDT and FYEKMQ (reference sequence). The CDR3 sequence is 15 residues long. The V gene lost 6 bases and the J gene lost 6 bases, with 20 bases spanning the gap.

This clone occurred a few times. The chain uses TRBV15 and TRBJ2-7; the D gene is possibly TRBD2 (5 bases). Trimming stripped 0 bases from V and 6 bases from J, with 15 bases between. Looked up from germline, CDR1 is LNHNV and CDR2 is YYDKDF (reference sequence). The CDR3 extends over 15 amino acids. Here the CDR3 DNA reads TGTGCCACCAGCAGAGACCTAGCCAACCCTCTCGAGCAGTACTTC. Translation: CATSRDLANPLEQYF.

This chain joins TRBV30 and TRBJ1-1; 8 bases match TRBD1. With 0 bases clipped from V and 0 bases from J, the junction kept 3 bases outside the gene matches. Germline V gene lookup returns CDR1 GTSNPN and CDR2 SVGIG (reference sequence). This CDR3 is 15 amino acids long. CDR3 sequence (DNA): TGTGCCTGGAGTGTTTGGGGACAGGTGAACACTGAAGCTTTCTTT. This translates into CAWSVWGQVNTEAFF.

The chain couples TRBV24-1 to TRBJ2-2; D is possibly TRBD2 (6 bases). CDR1 is KGHDR and CDR2 is SFDVKD in the germline V gene. Trimming cost V 3 bases and J 3 bases, with 7 bases left between them. This CDR3 comprises 14 residues. The CDR3 loop reads CATSDGRYTGELFF. The CDR3 bases are TGTGCCACCAGTGATGGGAGGTACACCGGGGAGCTGTTTTTT.

The chain couples TRBV30 to TRBJ2-7, with D perhaps matching TRBD2 (5 bases). V dropped 6 bases and J dropped 0 bases, with 12 bases sitting between them. Germline V CDR1 and CDR2: GTSNPN, SVGIG (reference sequence). This CDR3 spans 13 amino acids. The chain's CDR3 is CACAAETSYEQYF. The CDR3 coding sequence is TGTGCCTGTGCAGCGGAGACCTCCTACGAGCAGTACTTC.

Only a few counts were recorded for this clone. This chain links TRBV29-1 with TRBJ1-5, with D perhaps TRBD1 (5 bases). The CDR3 sequence is 12 residues long. V lost 4 bases, J lost 6 bases, and 10 bases lay in between. Germline V gene sequence: CDR1 SQVTM, CDR2 ANQGSEA. The CDR3 spells CSVGGVGQPQHF. The DNA for the CDR3 is TGCAGCGTTGGGGGGGTGGGTCAGCCCCAGCATTTT.